This entry concerns a single TCR beta chain. These data come from a study of blood T cell repertoires in COVID-19. Study background: The study drew acute and convalescent COVID-19 samples from the United States, Italy and Spain.

Original methodology: Amplified reference gene primers provided the basis for estimating nucleated cell counts. TCRdb's table, derived via immunoSEQ multiplex PCR, lists solely in-frame clones and lacks some. V and J calls plus clone size are reproduced from that table; the DNA served to infer D and trimming. The sample yields 45,000 or so clones, around 89% seen once. CDR1 and CDR2 from the germline V gene are MGHRA and YSYEKL. CDR3 size: 13 residues. Losses at the gene ends were 4 bases for V and 6 bases for J; bases not matched to a gene: 3. The V gene is TRBV4-1, the J gene TRBJ1-5; 7 bases map to TRBD1. Sequences were obtained from peripheral blood. The sequence was obtained from a man aged 65 to 85 with active COVID-19. Here the CDR3 DNA reads TGCGCCAGCAGCCGCAGGGGGGTTCAGCCCCAGCATTTT. It specifies CASSRRGVQPQHF.